Given below is one T cell receptor beta chain in context. Its target antigen remains unknown. Base qualities are not recorded, but no much larger clone differs from it by a single base. This sample stems from a study of cytomegalovirus exposure and HLA in healthy donors (TCRdb year 2017). About the study as a whole: According to a later analysis, one platform produced both the roughly 110 validation repertoires and the approximately 670 repertoires of the first cohort. Besides the first cohort of roughly 700 subjects, a separate validation cohort made up of roughly 130 different subjects was used. The study combined high-throughput TCR immunosequencing, statistical association of individual TCRs with disease status, and machine learning to predict cytomegalovirus infection status. The aim of the study was to test whether cataloging public T cell receptors could identify signatures of past pathogen exposure.

Overall results and qualifications from the work: The authors suggested that the approach could potentially be extended to other disease states and immunological phenotypes. The study gave a list of some 150 TCR beta chains associated with cytomegalovirus. A later analysis found that TCRs clustered in the first cohort also tended to co-occur in the 100 to 150 validation repertoires, with approximately 93% of cluster scores above 0. Most TCR sequences were seen in very few donors, while some public TCRs were found in many individuals. The classifier was reported to diagnose cytomegalovirus status with high specificity and sensitivity in both the original and validation cohorts. In vitro tests confirmed that a few of the cytomegalovirus-associated TCR beta chains recognize cytomegalovirus antigens. A later analysis lacked HLA typing for the validation cohort, so it scored co-occurrence in that cohort across all 110 or so repertoires.

The library was built by means of the immunoSEQ multiplex PCR assay. As for the original processing: A statistical classification framework was built for diagnosing cytomegalovirus status from the catalog of TCR beta chain sequences. TCRdb holds this immuneACCESS table with in-frame rearrangements only. Some clones are missing; in checked studies, unresolved V genes explain under half, and the rest has no known cause. V and J calls plus clone size are reproduced from that table; the DNA served to infer D and trimming. The sample table lists about 160,000 clones, around four fifths of them with a count of one. The top ten clonotypes cover 2% to 2.5% of the sample. At the junction V is shortened by 0 bases and J by 5 bases; bases outside the gene matches: 3. CDR1 MRHNA and CDR2 SNTAGT are derived from the germline V gene. The CDR3 starts with the cysteine, ends with the phenylalanine, and has 16 residues. The only DNA kept is the CDR3, 48 bases in frame from the first base.

The donors were included in the validation cohort of approximately 120 subjects, a group kept apart from the roughly 610-subject first cohort. Sequencing used PBMCs. The TCR was taken from a young man in good health and CMV-seropositive. The chain was built from TRBV6-4 and TRBJ2-3, with 12 central nucleotides matching TRBD2. The CDR3 region has the sequence CASSDSGTSGQDTQYF. The bases read TGTGCCAGCAGTGACTCGGGGACTAGCGGGCAAGATACGCAGTATTTT.